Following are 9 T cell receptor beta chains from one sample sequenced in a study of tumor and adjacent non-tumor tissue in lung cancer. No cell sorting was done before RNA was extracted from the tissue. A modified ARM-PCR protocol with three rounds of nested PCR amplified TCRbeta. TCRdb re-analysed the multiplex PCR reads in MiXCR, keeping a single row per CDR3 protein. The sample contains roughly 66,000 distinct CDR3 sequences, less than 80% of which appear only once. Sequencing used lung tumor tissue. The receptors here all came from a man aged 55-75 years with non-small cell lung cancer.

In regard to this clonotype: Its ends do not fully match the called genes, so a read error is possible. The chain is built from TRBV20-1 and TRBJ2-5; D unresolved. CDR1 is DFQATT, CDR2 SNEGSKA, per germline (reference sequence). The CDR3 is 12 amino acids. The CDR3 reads CNARAGGETQYF. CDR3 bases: TGCAATGCTAGAGCTGGTGGGGAGACCCAGTACTTC.

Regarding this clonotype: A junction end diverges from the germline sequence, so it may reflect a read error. CDR3 bases: TGTGCCAACAGTTACAATAGAGGCTGGATCGATGAGCAGTTTTTC. It translates to CANSYNRGWIDEQFF. The chain links TRBV6-2 or TRBV6-3 to TRBJ2-1; D remains ambiguous. CDR1 is MNHEY, CDR2 SVGEGT, per germline. The CDR3 consists of 15 residues.

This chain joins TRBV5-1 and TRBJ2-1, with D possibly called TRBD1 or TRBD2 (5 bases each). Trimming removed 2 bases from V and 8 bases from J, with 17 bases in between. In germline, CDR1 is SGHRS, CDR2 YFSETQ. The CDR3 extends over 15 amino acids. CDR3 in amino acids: CASSLEGIRDDEQFF. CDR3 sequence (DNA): TGCGCCAGCAGCTTAGAGGGGATCCGCGACGATGAGCAGTTCTTC.

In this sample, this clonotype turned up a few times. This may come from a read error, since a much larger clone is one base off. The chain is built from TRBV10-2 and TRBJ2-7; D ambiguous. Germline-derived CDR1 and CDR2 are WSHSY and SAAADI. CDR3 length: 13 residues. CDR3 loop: CAGSASLYYEQYF. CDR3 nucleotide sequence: TGCGCCGGCAGCGCGTCTCTGTACTACGAGCAGTACTTC.

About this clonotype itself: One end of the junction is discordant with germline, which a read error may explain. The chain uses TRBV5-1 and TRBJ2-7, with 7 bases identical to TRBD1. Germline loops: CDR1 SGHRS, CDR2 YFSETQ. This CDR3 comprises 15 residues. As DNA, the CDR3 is TGCACCAGCAGCCCAATCGGGACAGTCTCCTACGAGCAGTACTTC. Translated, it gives CTSSPIGTVSYEQYF.

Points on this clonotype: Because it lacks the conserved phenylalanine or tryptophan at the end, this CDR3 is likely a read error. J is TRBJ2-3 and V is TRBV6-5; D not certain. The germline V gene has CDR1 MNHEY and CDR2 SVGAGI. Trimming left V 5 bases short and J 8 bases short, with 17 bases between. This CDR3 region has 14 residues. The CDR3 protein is CASSAASPPSTQYL. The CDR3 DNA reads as TGTGCCAGCAGTGCGGCCTCACCTCCCAGTACGCAGTATCTT.

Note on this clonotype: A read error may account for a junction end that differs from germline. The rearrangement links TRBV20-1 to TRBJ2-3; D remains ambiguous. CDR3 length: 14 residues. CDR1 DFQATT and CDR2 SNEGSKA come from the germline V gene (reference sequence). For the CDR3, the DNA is TGCAATGCCCTTTTCTGGGCACACACATATACGCAGTATTTT. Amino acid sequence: CNALFWAHTYTQYF.

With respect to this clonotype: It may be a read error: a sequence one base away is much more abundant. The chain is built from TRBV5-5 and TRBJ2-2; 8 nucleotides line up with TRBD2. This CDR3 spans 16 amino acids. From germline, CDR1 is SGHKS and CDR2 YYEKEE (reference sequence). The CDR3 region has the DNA TGTGTCAGCAGCTTGGCGGGACTAGTGCTCACCGGGGAGCTGTTTTTT. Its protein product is CVSSLAGLVLTGELFF.

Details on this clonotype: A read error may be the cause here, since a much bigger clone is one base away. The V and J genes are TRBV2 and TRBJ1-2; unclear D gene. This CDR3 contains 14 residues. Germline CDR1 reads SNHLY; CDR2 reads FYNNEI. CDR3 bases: TGTGCCAGCAGCGTAGTAGGTTTCGACTATGACTACACCTTC. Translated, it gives CASSVVGFDYDYTF.